This T cell receptor beta chain was recorded in a study of shared clonotypes between healthy human individuals. Points from the study as a whole: Sharing across four donors was highest in naive CD4 (roughly 5%) and lowest in memory CD8 (roughly 0.4%). The four-donor shared clonotypes exceeded non-shared clonotypes in generation probability, with non-shared ones scoring lower.

Concerning this clone itself: The antigen is unknown.

It was CD45RO-negative cells, positively selected for CCR7, that made up naive CD8 cells, with terminally differentiated effector memory CD45RA+ cells excluded. Participating donors were healthy, HIV-negative adults free of recent acute infections or vaccinations. Nashville, Tennessee was home to all donors, each a Caucasian adult. The table came from immunoSEQ multiplex PCR; TCRdb's copy has only in-frame clones and leaves some out. This sample has around 1.9 million clones, with 93% found just once. Sequencing was performed on naive CD8+ T cells from PBMCs. This receptor was obtained from a man between 18 and 29 years old in good health. Some clones in this sample may be carry-over from other donors' samples.

The CDR3 bases are TGCGCCAGCAGCCAGGGGACAGGGCTTTCCACTGAAGCTTTCTTT. Its protein is CASSQGTGLSTEAFF. The V and J genes are TRBV4-1 and TRBJ1-1; TRBD1 agrees at 9 bases. The CDR3 covers 15 residues. Germline V CDR1 and CDR2: MGHRA, YSYEKL. V trimming: 3 bases; J trimming: 4 bases; junction bases outside the gene matches: 6.